This T cell receptor (beta chain) was found in a study of low-dose radiotherapy and immunotherapy resistance in tumors. Study context: Intravenous administration to patients comprised nivolumab at 240 mg every two weeks and ipilimumab at 1 mg/kg every six weeks. Intravenous cyclophosphamide 200 mg/m2 was given every two weeks, one day before radiation and immunotherapy.

Time point given: after trial treatment. Specified treatment: LDRT plus nivolumab, ipilimumab, low-dose cyclophosphamide and aspirin (RACIN trial). The treatment that donors received included nivolumab, ipilimumab, aspirin, low-dose cyclophosphamide and low-dose radiotherapy. Priming of first-strand cDNA relied on TRAV- and TRBV-specific primers (covering alpha and beta chains). With a constant-region primer and a V-primer adapter, TCRs were subjected to roughly 20 PCR cycles of amplification. The mRNA which had been isolated was amplified by in vitro transcription. Each CDR3 protein gets one entry after TCRdb re-called the reads with MiXCR. The table includes 100,000 or so distinct CDR3 sequences, around 20% detected once. Germline loops: CDR1 SGDLS, CDR2 YYNGEE. Between the trimmed V and J ends, which lost 0 bases and 5 bases, there was a span of 12 bases. This CDR3 is built from 15 residues.

V usage is TRBV9 and J usage is TRBJ2-1; maybe TRBD1 (5 bases). The source is a male donor with prostate cancer. This sample comprised PBMCs, obtained after low-dose radiotherapy plus immunotherapy. The DNA for the CDR3 is TGTGCCAGCAGCGTAGGACAGTCTTTGGACAATGAGCAGTTCTTC. It is translated as CASSVGQSLDNEQFF.